The sequence of this T cell receptor beta chain was determined in a study of blood T cell repertoires in COVID-19. Study-level background: The study drew acute and convalescent COVID-19 samples from the United States, Italy and Spain.

The sample holds a few counts of this clone. V lost 5 bases and J lost 0; bases outside the gene matches: 11. CDR1 SGHAT and CDR2 FQNNGV come from the germline V gene. There are 18 residues in the CDR3. Sequenced by immunoSEQ multiplex PCR; TCRdb stores in-frame clones only, minus some. This sample yields 150,000 to 200,000 clones, of which around 84% are seen a single time; approximately 3.3% belongs to the top ten. The source is a human donor with acute or convalescent COVID-19. The donor label of this sample is uncertain. The chain is built from TRBV11-2 and TRBJ1-2; 11 nucleotides line up with TRBD1. Sequenced material: peripheral blood. The CDR3 spells CASSTYRDRGTSNYGYTF. The CDR3 coding sequence is TGTGCCAGCAGCACGTACCGGGACAGGGGGACCTCTAACTATGGCTACACCTTC.